This T cell receptor beta chain was sequenced during a study of beta chain features in type 1 diabetes. All of the isolated RNA was reverse transcribed, so expressed TCRB transcripts were sequenced. Clones were sequenced by immunoSEQ multiplex PCR, and TCRdb holds only the in-frame ones, with some missing. The profile shows hundreds of thousands of clones, roughly 12% of them singletons. Germline-derived CDR1 and CDR2 are PRHDT and FYEKMQ (reference sequence). This CDR3 region has 19 residues. A word on this clone: The antigen is undetermined.

Study conclusions and caveats: Using cDNA template may skew counts toward highly expressing activated cells. It was not settled here whether HLA type affects TCRB rearrangement. Within the patient group, naive, central memory and Treg TCRB repertoires appeared more similar to each other than within healthy donors.

The specimen was naive CD4+ T cells from blood. The chain carries TRBV13 and TRBJ2-5, with 10 bases aligning to TRBD2. The end of the DNA fits TRBJ2-7 better, so the J call may be wrong. The source of this sequence is a man aged 18 to 30 in good health. CDR3 sequence reads: CASSLEGRLAGASSSEQYF. The DNA of the CDR3 is TGTGCCAGCAGCTTAGAGGGGCGGCTAGCGGGAGCCTCTTCAAGCGAGCAGTACTTC.